Below are 24 T cell receptor beta chains sequenced from a single sample in a study of early T cells in non-severe SARS-CoV-2 infection (dated by TCRdb to 2020 to 2022). The library was obtained by 5' RACE. Sequencing took place on a NextSeq 500. The public reads were quality trimmed at Q25 with fastp and then assembled into clones with MiXCR by TCRdb, keeping productive beta chains. One record per CDR3 amino acid sequence lists the most common genes and DNA. The sample records 50,000 or so distinct CDR3 sequences, about 12% of which are singletons. The ten top clones hold 10% of the sample. The sample was whole blood. Receptors were obtained from an adult who was a healthcare worker with PCR-confirmed SARS-CoV-2 infection or an uninfected control (not recorded which).

This clonotype was seen a handful of times. The chain couples TRBV5-1 to TRBJ2-1, with D perhaps TRBD1 (6 bases). CDR1 SGHRS and CDR2 YFSETQ come from the germline V gene. The CDR3 runs 16 residues. Between the trimmed V and J ends, which lost 4 bases and 6 bases, there was a span of 20 bases. DNA for the CDR3: TGCGCCAGCAGCGCAACCGGGACAACCACCCGCAATGAGCAGTTCTTC. The encoded protein is CASSATGTTTRNEQFF.

V is TRBV6-5 and J is TRBJ1-4; TRBD1 might be the D (5 bases). This CDR3 has 12 residues. Per the germline V gene, CDR1 is MNHEY and CDR2 is SVGAGI. The V gene lost 5 bases and the J gene lost 7 bases, with 8 bases spanning the gap. Here the CDR3 DNA reads TGTGCCAGCAGTCTAAGGGGTGAAAAACTGTTTTTT. Translated: CASSLRGEKLFF.

The J gene is TRBJ1-1, the V gene TRBV21-1; no check of the table's D call, TRBD1, against the DNA was made. TRBV21-1 is termed a pseudogene. CDR3 length: 10 residues. The CDR3 sequence is CASRGYQGFF. DNA of the CDR3: TGTGCCAGCAGGGGTTACCAGGGATTCTTT.

This clonotype was seen ten or more times. J is TRBJ2-6 and V is TRBV6-6; D gene uncertain. The V gene lost 6 bases and the J gene lost 3 bases, with 12 bases spanning the gap. Germline values: CDR1 MNHNY, CDR2 SVGAGI (reference sequence). This CDR3 spans 15 amino acids. The CDR3 DNA reads TGTGCCAGCAGCCGCACGGCGGTTGGGGCCAACGTCCTGACTTTC. Amino acids: CASSRTAVGANVLTF.

In its sample, this clonotype was seen many times. This chain links TRBV4-1 with TRBJ2-7; 7 bases line up with TRBD1. Germline trimming cut 4 bases from V and 0 bases from J; bases unmatched to any gene: 12. In germline, CDR1 is MGHRA, CDR2 YSYEKL. This CDR3 region has 17 residues. The CDR3 bases are TGCGCCAGCAGCCGCGTAGCAAAACAGGGGTTCTCCTACGAGCAGTACTTC. Translated, it gives CASSRVAKQGFSYEQYF.

J is TRBJ2-2 and V is TRBV10-2; perhaps TRBD2 as D (6 bases). This CDR3 is 12 amino acids long. Trimming left V 8 bases short and J 5 bases short, with 9 bases between. Germline V lookup: CDR1 WSHSY, CDR2 SAAADI. The CDR3: CASYGGTGELFF. CDR3 DNA: TGCGCCAGCTATGGGGGGACCGGGGAGCTGTTTTTT.

In this sample, this clonotype turned up many times. This chain joins TRBV5-5 and TRBJ1-2; D is uncertain. Trimming removed 2 bases at V and 5 bases at J, with 7 bases between. Per germline, CDR1 SGHKS and CDR2 YYEKEE (reference sequence). The CDR3 length is 12 residues. The CDR3 DNA reads TGTGCCAGCAGCTTCTCTGAATATGGCTACACCTTC. The encoded protein is CASSFSEYGYTF.

The chain couples TRBV5-1 to TRBJ2-3; 9 bases agree with TRBD1. Germline assignment: CDR1 SGHRS and CDR2 YFSETQ. The junction had 4 bases not matched to a gene; V was cut back by 6 bases and J by 5 bases. The CDR3 loop spans 13 amino acids. DNA of the CDR3: TGCGCCAGCACCCGGGGACAGGGAGATACGCAGTATTTT. It codes for CASTRGQGDTQYF. The full variable domain, with the rest looked up from reference TRBV5-1 and TRBJ2-3, is KAGVTQTPRYLIKTRGQQVTLSCSPISGHRSVSWYQQTPGQGLQFLFEYFSETQRNKGNFPGRFSGRQFSNSRSEMNVSTLELGDSALYLCASTRGQGDTQYFGPGTRLTVL.

This clonotype showed up many times. This chain joins TRBV6-5 and TRBJ2-7; D assignment may be TRBD1 or TRBD2 (5 bases each). This CDR3 spans 13 amino acids. Germline V CDR1 and CDR2: MNHEY, SVGAGI. The CDR3 DNA reads as TGTGTCCTTGTTGGGGGACCCTCCTACGAGCAGTACTTC. Encoded protein: CVLVGGPSYEQYF.

The chain has TRBV24-1 and TRBJ1-1; D not resolved. This CDR3 contains 15 residues. Between the trimmed V and J ends, which lost 3 bases and 8 bases, there was a span of 18 bases. CDR1 is KGHDR and CDR2 is SFDVKD in the germline V gene. CDR3 sequence reads: CATSDPHHGTAEAFF. CDR3 DNA sequence: TGTGCCACCAGTGATCCCCACCATGGTACGGCAGAAGCTTTCTTT.

V is TRBV5-6 and J is TRBJ2-3; 11 bases match TRBD2. The CDR3 contains 16 residues. V shed 2 bases, J shed 3 bases, and the junction held 5 bases outside the gene matches. The germline gives CDR1 SGHDT, CDR2 YYEEEE. Here the CDR3 reads CASSFRTSGRTDTQYF. CDR3 bases: TGTGCCAGCAGCTTCCGCACTAGCGGGAGAACAGATACGCAGTATTTT.

This chain uses TRBV9 with TRBJ2-1; 7 nucleotides match TRBD2. The CDR3 is 17 residues long. V lost 2 bases, J lost 2 bases, and 10 bases stayed unmatched. Germline V CDR1 and CDR2: SGDLS, YYNGEE. CDR3 residues: CASSVPERTSAYNEQFF. CDR3 sequence (DNA): TGTGCCAGCAGCGTGCCGGAACGGACTAGTGCCTACAATGAGCAGTTCTTC.

This clonotype was observed at least ten times. This chain uses TRBV9 with TRBJ2-7; tentative D call: TRBD2 (6 bases). Germline V gene lookup returns CDR1 SGDLS and CDR2 YYNGEE. This CDR3 is built from 16 residues. With 4 bases removed from V and 0 bases from J, the gap between germline ends came to 17 bases. This CDR3 is CASSPYSGRSSYEQYF. As DNA, the CDR3 is TGTGCCAGCAGCCCATATAGCGGTCGCAGCTCCTACGAGCAGTACTTC. The full variable domain, in which reference TRBV9 and TRBJ2-7 provide the parts outside the CDR3, is DSGVTQTPKHLITATGQRVTLRCSPRSGDLSVYWYQQSLDQGLQFLIQYYNGEERAKGNILERFSAQQFPDLHSELNLSSLELGDSALYFCASSPYSGRSSYEQYFGPGTRLTVT.

This clonotype was seen more than once but under ten times. The chain uses TRBV12-3 or TRBV12-4 and TRBJ2-1, with 7 bases aligning to TRBD1. The CDR3 consists of 13 residues. After removal of 3 bases from V and 6 bases from J, the junction contained 2 bases not matched to a gene. CDR3 sequence (DNA): TGTGCCAGCAGTTTCTCAGGGGGCAATGAGCAGTTCTTC. It yields the protein CASSFSGGNEQFF.

The gene calls are TRBV5-7 and TRBJ1-4; D is unresolved. TRBV5-7 has ORF status, its function being uncertain. The CDR3 sequence is 15 residues long. V gave up 4 bases and J gave up 0 bases, with 10 bases separating them. The CDR3 DNA follows: TGTGCCAGCAGCCATATCAACACAACTAATGAAAAACTGTTTTTT. Translation gives CASSHINTTNEKLFF.

This clonotype was counted between two and nine times. V is TRBV28 and J is TRBJ2-7; D gene ambiguous. In germline, CDR1 is MDHEN, CDR2 SYDVKM. V shed 7 bases and J shed 4 bases, with 14 bases lying between them. The CDR3 contains 13 residues. The CDR3 loop reads CASTPEAGYEQYF. CDR3 nucleotide sequence: TGTGCCAGCACCCCTGAGGCCGGGTACGAGCAGTACTTC. The variable domain in full, completed from reference TRBV28 and TRBJ2-7, reads DVKVTQSSRYLVKRTGEKVFLECVQDMDHENMFWYRQDPGLGLRLIYFSYDVKMKEKGDIPEGYSVSREKKERFSLILESASTNQTSMYLCASTPEAGYEQYFGPGTRLTVT.

The chain combines TRBV7-9 with TRBJ1-2; D possibly corresponds to TRBD1 (5 bases). The germline V gene encodes CDR1 SEHNR and CDR2 FQNEAQ (reference sequence). The CDR3 has 13 amino acids. The ends were cut back, 8 bases at V and 4 bases at J, with 14 bases in the middle. The CDR3 loop is CASCRRDRYGYTF. CDR3 DNA sequence: TGTGCCAGCTGCCGGCGGGACCGCTATGGCTACACCTTC.

This clonotype was counted at least ten times. The genes are TRBV20-1 and TRBJ2-2; TRBD2 matches 13 bases. This CDR3 contains 16 residues. V lost 2 bases and J lost 4; bases outside the gene matches: 4. Germline values: CDR1 DFQATT, CDR2 SNEGSKA (reference sequence). The CDR3 bases are TGCAGTGCTAGATCCCGACTAGCGGGGGGCACCGGGGAGCTGTTTTTT. Protein sequence: CSARSRLAGGTGELFF.

The CDR3: CASSKWDISNTEAFF. CDR3 coding DNA: TGTGCCAGCAGTAAATGGGACATTTCGAACACTGAAGCTTTCTTT. The rearrangement joins TRBV6-5 to TRBJ1-1, with D maybe TRBD1 (6 bases). The CDR3 runs 15 residues. Germline CDR1 MNHEY, CDR2 SVGAGI. V was cut by 5 bases and J by 1 base, with 14 bases left in between.

This sequence joins TRBV29-1 and TRBJ2-4; a possible D gene is TRBD1 (5 bases). CDR1 is SQVTM and CDR2 is ANQGSEA in the germline V gene. The V gene lost 3 bases and the J gene lost 1 base, with 7 bases spanning the gap. The CDR3 sequence is 13 residues long. CDR3 region: CSVEKGAKNIQYF. The CDR3 nucleotides read TGCAGCGTTGAGAAGGGGGCCAAAAACATTCAGTACTTC.

The rearrangement uses TRBV12-3 or TRBV12-4 and TRBJ1-1; D may be TRBD1 (5 bases). Trimming took 5 bases from V and 0 from J, leaving 7 bases between them. CDR3 length: 13 residues. CDR3 sequence: CASSRGLNTEAFF. For the CDR3, the DNA is TGTGCCAGCAGTCGGGGCCTGAACACTGAAGCTTTCTTT.

This sequence joins TRBV20-1 and TRBJ1-3, with 7 nucleotides matching TRBD1. The CDR3 consists of 17 residues. J was trimmed by 5 bases and V by 1 base; bases with no gene match: 14. Germline assignment: CDR1 DFQATT and CDR2 SNEGSKA (reference sequence). CDR3 DNA sequence: TGCAGTGCTAGAGCCCGGGAAAGGGACAGCTTAAGAAACACCATATATTTT. This translates into CSARARERDSLRNTIYF.

The chain is built from TRBV7-9 and TRBJ2-7, with D possibly being TRBD2 (6 bases). With 1 base removed from V and 1 base from J, the gap between germline ends came to 8 bases. Germline values: CDR1 SEHNR, CDR2 FQNEAQ (reference sequence). CDR3 length: 14 amino acids. The CDR3 DNA reads TGTGCCAGCAGCTTAGGGGGAGGATCCTACGAGCAGTACTTC. Encoded protein: CASSLGGGSYEQYF.

V is TRBV3-1 and J is TRBJ2-3, with TRBD2 identical over 10 bases. The ends lost 5 bases at V and 1 base at J; junction bases unmatched: 6. This CDR3 is built from 16 residues. CDR1 LGHDT and CDR2 YNNKEL come from the germline V gene (reference sequence). CDR3: CASSGRTSGRTDTQYF. In DNA form, the CDR3 reads TGTGCCAGCAGCGGACGGACTAGCGGACGCACAGATACGCAGTATTTT.